The 13 T cell receptor beta chains listed next were all sequenced from one sample in a study of control samples from healthy donors and cancer patients (dated by TCRdb to 2020 to 2021). Libraries were built with the immunoSEQ multiplex PCR assay. TCRdb took over this immuneACCESS table, retaining in-frame rearrangements with V and J assigned. Such tables are incomplete; in checked studies, under half of the missing clones stem from an unresolved V gene, and the remainder is unexplained. Present in this sample are approximately 160,000 clones, around 93% of which were seen just once. In total, the top ten clones hold roughly 4.3% of the sample. What was sequenced was blood. These receptor sequences come from a woman aged 60-70 years in good health.

V is TRBV7-2 and J is TRBJ2-1, with D perhaps TRBD1 (6 bases). Germline CDR1 and CDR2: SGHTA and FQGNSA. The CDR3 consists of 16 residues. Trimming took off 5 bases at V and 2 bases at J, with 16 bases between the two ends. CDR3 sequence: CASSPMDSLPYNEQFF. The CDR3 DNA follows: TGTGCCAGCAGCCCAATGGACAGCCTGCCCTACAATGAGCAGTTCTTC.

The table lists this clone with a few counts. V gene TRBV25-1 combines with J gene TRBJ2-1; D not certain. Trimming stripped 3 bases from V and 7 bases from J, with 16 bases between. Germline assignment: CDR1 MGHDK and CDR2 SYGVNS. The length of the CDR3 is 15 residues. The CDR3 DNA sequence: TGTGCCAGCAGTGATCCTGGGGTTGATAGGAATGAGCAGTTCTTC. It translates to CASSDPGVDRNEQFF.

This clone was picked up one time. This chain joins TRBV2 and TRBJ2-7, with 9 positions matching TRBD1. Germline values: CDR1 SNHLY, CDR2 FYNNEI. V was clipped by 5 bases and J by 1 base; unmatched bases: 21. The CDR3 loop spans 20 amino acids. The CDR3 sequence is CASSPMGTGKDLKGSYEQYF. CDR3 bases: TGTGCCAGCAGTCCAATGGGGACAGGGAAGGATCTAAAAGGTTCCTACGAGCAGTACTTC.

The gene calls are TRBV7-2 and TRBJ1-2, with D unresolved. V was shortened by 0 bases and J by 8 bases, with 19 bases between the two germline ends. This CDR3 is built from 16 residues. CDR1 is SGHTA and CDR2 is FQGNSA in the germline V gene. The CDR3 nucleotides read TGTGCCAGCAGCTTAGCGAGGGTAGGGAATTTGCAAGGCTACACCTTC. Translation: CASSLARVGNLQGYTF.

The chain links TRBV7-8 to TRBJ2-5, with D possibly matching TRBD2 (7 bases). This CDR3 has 15 residues. V was clipped by 9 bases and J by 5 bases, with 22 bases between them. CDR1 and CDR2 from the germline V gene are SGHVS and FQNEAQ. The CDR3 is CASLGAFGGLETQYF. The CDR3 nucleotides read TGTGCCAGTCTAGGGGCCTTCGGGGGGCTGGAGACCCAGTACTTC.

This rearrangement joins TRBV5-8 to TRBJ2-3; D is uncertain. Germline CDR1 and CDR2: SGHTS and YDEGEE. The CDR3 has 15 residues. V was cut by 0 bases and J by 0 bases, with 8 bases left in between. CDR3 sequence (DNA): TGTGCCAGCAGCTTGGCCACCCAGAGCACAGATACGCAGTATTTT. Translation gives CASSLATQSTDTQYF.

The V call is TRBV7-3, the J call TRBJ2-3, with a tentative D call TRBD2 (6 bases). In germline, CDR1 is SGHTA, CDR2 FQGTGA. The CDR3 runs to 15 residues. V was clipped by 5 bases and J by 6 bases, with 18 bases between them. DNA for the CDR3: TGTGCCAGCAGCATCAACGGAGGGGACCCCGATACGCAGTATTTT. Translated: CASSINGGDPDTQYF.

This chain uses TRBV7-2 with TRBJ1-2, with D unresolved. V was clipped by 5 bases and J by 8 bases, with 18 bases between them. Germline assignment: CDR1 SGHTA and CDR2 FQGNSA. There are 14 residues in the CDR3. Here the CDR3 DNA reads TGTGCCAGCAGCCCCTTCCGGGTAGAGAGGGGCTACACCTTC. Protein sequence: CASSPFRVERGYTF.

Of note for this clone: The junction departs from germline at one end; a sequencing error may be responsible. V gene TRBV13 combines with J gene TRBJ2-7; 8 bases map to TRBD1. The length of the CDR3 is 15 residues. The germline gives CDR1 PRHDT, CDR2 FYEKMQ (reference sequence). CDR3 sequence reads: CASSLGQGTAYEQYF. CDR3 in DNA: TGTGCCAGCAGCCTAGGACAGGGTACGGCCTACGAGCAGTACTTC.

This chain uses TRBV21-1 with TRBJ1-5; TRBD1, the D gene given by the table, was not confirmed from the DNA. TRBV21-1 is labeled a pseudogene. The CDR3 extends over 15 amino acids. CDR3 sequence: CASSKDRGSNQPQHF. The CDR3 nucleotides are TGTGCCAGCAGCAAAGACAGGGGAAGCAATCAGCCCCAGCATTTT.

The V and J genes are TRBV7-3 and TRBJ1-1; 7 bases align to TRBD1. V shed 1 base, J shed 8 bases, and the junction held 7 bases outside the gene matches. The CDR3 consists of 14 residues. Germline lookup yields CDR1 SGHTA and CDR2 FQGTGA. The CDR3 region has the DNA TGTGCCAGCAGCTTAAAAGGGGGCTCGGGGGAAGCTTTCTTT. Amino acid sequence: CASSLKGGSGEAFF.

V is TRBV7-2 and J is TRBJ2-5; a weak D match, TRBD1 (5 bases). Germline V gene lookup returns CDR1 SGHTA and CDR2 FQGNSA. V lost 4 bases and J lost 1, with 7 bases in between. CDR3 size: 13 residues. The CDR3 DNA follows: TGTGCCAGCAGCTGGGGCCTCCAAGAGACCCAGTACTTC. This encodes CASSWGLQETQYF.

The rearrangement uses TRBV5-6 and TRBJ1-3, with D uncertain. CDR3 length: 16 amino acids. V lost 0 bases and J lost 0, with 10 bases in between. The germline V gene encodes CDR1 SGHDT and CDR2 YYEEEE. The chain's CDR3 is CASSLVNRVSGNTIYF. The CDR3 nucleotides are TGTGCCAGCAGCTTGGTTAACAGAGTCTCTGGAAACACCATATATTTT.